This T cell receptor (beta chain) appears in the sequencing data of a study of blood T cell repertoires in COVID-19. About the research overall: The origin of the acute and convalescent COVID-19 samples was the United States, Italy and Spain. Sample material is recorded as cDNA or gDNA derived from T cells, B-cell-depleted T cells, or PBMCs.

J gave up 9 bases and V 1 base, and 4 bases lay outside the gene matches. CDR1 MGHRA and CDR2 YSYEKL come from the germline V gene. The CDR3 is made up of 15 amino acids. Original analysis: Reference gene primer amplification yielded estimated nucleated cell counts. Some clones are missing from TCRdb's copy, which holds only in-frame ones; the method was immunoSEQ multiplex PCR. The D gene and trimming were derived from the DNA, and the V and J assignments and clone size from that table. The data contain approximately 190,000 clones, 70% to 90% of them seen just once; the ten biggest clones take up more than 5.5%.

The sequence was obtained from an elderly man with acute or convalescent COVID-19. Sample: peripheral blood. This chain uses TRBV4-1 with TRBJ1-6; 9 nucleotides match TRBD1. The CDR3 nucleotides are TGCGCCAGCAGCCAAGGGGGACAGGGCATTTCACCCCTCCACTTT. This translates into CASSQGGQGISPLHF.